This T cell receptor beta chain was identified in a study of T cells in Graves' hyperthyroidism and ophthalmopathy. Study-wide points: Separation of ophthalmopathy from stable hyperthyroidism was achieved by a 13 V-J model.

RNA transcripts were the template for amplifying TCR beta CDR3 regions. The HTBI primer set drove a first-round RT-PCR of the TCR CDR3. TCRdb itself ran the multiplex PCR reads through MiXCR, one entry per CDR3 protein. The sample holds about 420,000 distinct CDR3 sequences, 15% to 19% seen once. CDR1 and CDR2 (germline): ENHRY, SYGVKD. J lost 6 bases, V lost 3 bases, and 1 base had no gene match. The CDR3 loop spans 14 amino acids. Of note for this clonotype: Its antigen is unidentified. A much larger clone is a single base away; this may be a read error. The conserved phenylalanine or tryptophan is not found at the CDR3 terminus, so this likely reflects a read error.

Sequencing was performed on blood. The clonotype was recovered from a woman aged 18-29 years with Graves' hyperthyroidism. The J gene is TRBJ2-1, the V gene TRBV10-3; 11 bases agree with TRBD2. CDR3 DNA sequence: TGTGCCATCAGTGATCTAGCGGGAGGCAATGAGCAGTTCTGC. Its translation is CAISDLAGGNEQFC.